This T cell receptor beta chain comes out of a study of PD-L1 blockade in urothelial cancer (dated by TCRdb to about 2017). With respect to the entire study: Therapy was started in the mid-2010s for all patients, and atezolizumab 1,200 mg was administered intravenously every 3 weeks. About 85% of the roughly 29 patients were identified as males with urothelial cancer of bladder origin, and a prior smoking history was reported by 18 of 29 patients. An ECOG performance status of 0 or 1 was recorded for the patients, and 0 to 3 prior chemotherapy regimens had been received by the patients. Blood samples were analyzed 3 weeks after the start of treatment (second dose) and 6 weeks after the start of treatment. Blood samples gave a median of about 150,000 T cells and roughly 83,000 unique TCRs, with a median clonality of around 0.074. The study was an exploratory multi-omic analysis of somatic, immune and clinical correlates of response to PD-L1 blockade with atezolizumab in urothelial cancer. TCR sequencing covered pretreatment tumor samples and matched, serially collected peripheral blood taken before and after atezolizumab treatment. Durable clinical benefit was defined as progression-free survival longer than 6 months, and TCR features were also tested against progression-free and overall survival. In the same patients who had TCR sequencing, pretreatment tumors also underwent whole exome sequencing and RNA sequencing. Durable clinical benefit was achieved by nine patients and was not achieved by 20 patients. Twenty-nine patients had pretreatment blood TCR-seq, around 25 had at least one posttreatment blood collection, and around 25 had tumor TCR-seq.

The CDR3 contains 13 residues, cysteine and phenylalanine counted. The kept DNA is CDR3 alone, 39 bases in frame from the first base. Via the germline V gene, CDR1 is MNHNS and CDR2 SASEGT. The trim is 6 bases for V and 3 bases for J, with a gap of 9 bases between the germline ends. The time point label here, explained by the study, means: pretreatment peripheral blood. The cohort comprised nearly 30 patients with locally advanced or metastatic urothelial carcinoma treated at Memorial Sloan Kettering on a trial protocol. Peripheral blood mononuclear cells were collected pretreatment and during treatment, with between 1 and 8 total time points obtained per patient. The Qiagen DNeasy Blood extraction kit was used to purify genomic DNA from total PBMCs and tumor samples. Collected pretreatment and during treatment, PBMCs were isolated and stored as previously described. Each PCR received spiked-in synthetic TCR analog templates so that absolute template abundance could be estimated from read counts. TCRbeta CDR3 regions were amplified from genomic DNA with bias-controlled V and J gene primers using the immunoSEQ assay. Sequencing of rearranged TCRbeta segments was performed at approximately 20X coverage. On the authors' methods: Sequencing errors were corrected by clustering and CDR3s were annotated against IMGT to assign V, D and J genes. Downstream analyses used only productive TCRbeta rearrangements, leaving out any out-of-frame or stop-codon sequences. Clonality was calculated as one minus the Shannon entropy normalized by the log of the number of unique productive sequences. Fisher's exact test with Benjamini-Hochberg correction, using a cutoff of adjusted p below 0.01, was how clones that differed between time points or between blood and tumor were identified. Held by TCRdb, this immuneACCESS table contains in-frame sequences only and omits some clones. Under half of the omission traces to an unresolved V gene where checked; the cause of the rest is unknown. V, J and clone size reflect that table, while D and trimming were determined from the DNA. Across this sample there are over 65,000 clones, with approximately 87% seen only once. Of the sample, approximately 4.5% is held by the ten largest clones.

Remarks on this clone: Which antigen it targets is not known. Base qualities are missing; no much larger clone stands one base away.

The investigation overall reported the following: Patients with durable benefit showed greater expansion of tumor-associated TCR clones in peripheral blood 3 weeks after starting treatment (n of about 21, p = 0.022). Because of the small sample size (n ≈ 31) and the many exploratory analyses performed, the results are intended to be regarded as hypothesis-generating. Improved progression-free and overall survival was found to be associated with pretreatment peripheral blood TCR clonality below the median.

The clonotype originates from a man aged 65-85 years with urothelial cancer. The starting material was PBMCs, obtained around atezolizumab (anti-PD-L1) treatment. The chain employs TRBV6-1 and TRBJ1-5; the D gene is possibly TRBD1, with 5 bases matching. In nucleotides, the sequence is TGTGCCAGCAGAGAACAGGACAATCAGCCCCAGCATTTT. Protein translation: CASREQDNQPQHF.